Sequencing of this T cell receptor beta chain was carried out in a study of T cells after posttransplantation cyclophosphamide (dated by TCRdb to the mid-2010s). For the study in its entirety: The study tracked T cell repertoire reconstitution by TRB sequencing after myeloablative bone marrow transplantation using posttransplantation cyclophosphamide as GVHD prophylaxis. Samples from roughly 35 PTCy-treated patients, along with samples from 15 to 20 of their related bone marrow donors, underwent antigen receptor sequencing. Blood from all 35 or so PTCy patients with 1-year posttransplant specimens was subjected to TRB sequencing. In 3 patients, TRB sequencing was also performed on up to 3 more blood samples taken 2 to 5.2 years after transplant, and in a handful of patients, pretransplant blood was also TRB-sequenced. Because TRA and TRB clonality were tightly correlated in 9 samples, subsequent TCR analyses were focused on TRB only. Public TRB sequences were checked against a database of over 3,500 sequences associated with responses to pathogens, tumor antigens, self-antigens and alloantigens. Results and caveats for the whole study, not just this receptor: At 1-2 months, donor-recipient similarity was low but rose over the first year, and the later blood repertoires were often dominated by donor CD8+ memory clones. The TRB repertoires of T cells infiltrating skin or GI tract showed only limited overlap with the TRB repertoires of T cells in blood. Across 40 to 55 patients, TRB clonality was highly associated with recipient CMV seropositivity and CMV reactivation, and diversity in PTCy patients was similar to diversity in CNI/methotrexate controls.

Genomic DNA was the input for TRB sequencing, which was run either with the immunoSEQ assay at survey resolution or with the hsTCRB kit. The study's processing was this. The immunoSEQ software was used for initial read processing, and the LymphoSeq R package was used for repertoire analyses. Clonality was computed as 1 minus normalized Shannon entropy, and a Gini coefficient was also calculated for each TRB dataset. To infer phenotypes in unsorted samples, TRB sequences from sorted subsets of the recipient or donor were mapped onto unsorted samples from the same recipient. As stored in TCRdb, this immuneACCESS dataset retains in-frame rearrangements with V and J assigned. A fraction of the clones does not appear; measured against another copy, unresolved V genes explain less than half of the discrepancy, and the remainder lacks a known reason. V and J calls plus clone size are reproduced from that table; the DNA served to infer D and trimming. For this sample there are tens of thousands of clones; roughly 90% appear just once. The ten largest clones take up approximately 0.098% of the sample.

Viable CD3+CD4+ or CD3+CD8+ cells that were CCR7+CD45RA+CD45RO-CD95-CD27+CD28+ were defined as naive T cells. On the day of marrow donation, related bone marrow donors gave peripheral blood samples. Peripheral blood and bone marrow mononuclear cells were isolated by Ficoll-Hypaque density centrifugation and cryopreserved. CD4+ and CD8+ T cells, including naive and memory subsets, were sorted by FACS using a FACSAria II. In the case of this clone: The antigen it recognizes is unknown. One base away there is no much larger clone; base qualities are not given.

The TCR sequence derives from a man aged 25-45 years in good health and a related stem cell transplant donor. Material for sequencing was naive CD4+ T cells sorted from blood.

The sequenced DNA: TGTGCCAGCAGCGTAGTGGGGGGGGACGGTGGGGCAGATACGCAGTATTTT. This gives the protein CASSVVGGDGGADTQYF. The chain links TRBV9 with TRBJ2-3; TRBD2 aligns with 7 central bases. The CDR3 measures 17 amino acids from cysteine to phenylalanine. Only the CDR3 region is kept as DNA, spanning 51 bases read in frame from base 1. CDR1 and CDR2, per the germline V gene, are SGDLS and YYNGEE. Germline trimming amounts to 0 bases on V and 4 bases on J, with 11 as the count of junction bases outside the gene matches.